These T cell receptor beta chains were read from a single sample in a study of blood T cell repertoires in COVID-19. This table comes from immunoSEQ multiplex PCR, and its TCRdb copy is limited to in-frame clones, with some not included. The sample gives roughly 100,000 clones, about 76% of which show up once; 15% to 20% is in the top ten. Sequencing input: peripheral blood. Receptors originate from an older woman with acute or convalescent COVID-19. The CDR3 runs from the conserved cysteine through the conserved F or W. The D gene is left open where the match is weak. The size entry is marked missing in some rows and otherwise reads once, few, many or a size class.

clone_size	j_call	v_call	d_call	cdr3_nt	cdr3_aa
-	TRBJ2-6	TRBV20-1	TRBD1	TGCAGTGCTAGTTCCGGGACAGGGCGCTCTGGGGCCAACGTCCTGACTTTC	CSASSGTGRSGANVLTF
few	TRBJ1-1	TRBV12-5	-	TGTGCTAGTGGACAGGACAGACGCACTGAAGCTTTCTTT	CASGQDRRTEAFF
few	TRBJ2-1	TRBV5-1	TRBD2	TGCGCCAGCAGCTTGGCCCCTAGCGGGGGATCCTACAATGAGCAGTTCTTC	CASSLAPSGGSYNEQFF
-	TRBJ2-1	TRBV5-8	-	TGTGCCAGCAGCTTGGTAGTAGGGGTGATATTCTACAATGAGCAGTTCTTC	CASSLVVGVIFYNEQFF
once	TRBJ2-3	TRBV4-1	-	TGCGCCAGCAGCCCCTCTAGGGGCGTCGGTACGCAGTATTTT	CASSPSRGVGTQYF
-	TRBJ2-7	TRBV28	TRBD2	TGTGCCACCCACCCGGGGGGATCCTACGAGCAGTACTTC	CATHPGGSYEQYF
many	TRBJ1-1	TRBV21-1	-	TGTGCCAGCAGCAAATCCCCGGGGACAGTTATGAACACTGAAGCTTTCTTT	CASSKSPGTVMNTEAFF
-	TRBJ2-2	TRBV29-1	-	TGCAGCGTTGAACTGGGACAGAACACCGGGGAGCTGTTTTTT	CSVELGQNTGELFF
medium-sized	TRBJ2-7	TRBV15	TRBD2	TGTGCCACCAGCAGAGTTGGCGCGGGGGGGCCCGACGAGCAGTACTTC	CATSRVGAGGPDEQYF
-	TRBJ1-1	TRBV13	-	TGTGCCAGCAGCTTAGAAGGCCGAGGTGAAGCTTTCTTT	CASSLEGRGEAFF
once	TRBJ1-5	TRBV15	TRBD1	TGTGCCACCAGCGGCCATCGACAGGGTGGGGATCAGCCCCAGCATTTT	CATSGHRQGGDQPQHF
-	TRBJ2-3	TRBV29-1	TRBD2	TGCAGCGTTACTAGCGCAAGCACAGATACGCAGTATTTT	CSVTSASTDTQYF
-	TRBJ1-1	TRBV5-1	TRBD1	TGCGCCAGCAGTCCCTTGGGACAGCTCCTGGTGAACACTGAAGCTTTCTTT	CASSPLGQLLVNTEAFF
few	TRBJ1-3	TRBV30	-	TGTGCCTGGAGCCGGGGTGCGTCTGGAAACACCATATATTTT	CAWSRGASGNTIYF
once	TRBJ2-3	TRBV7-6	TRBD1	TGTGCCAGCAGCAGTGGACAGGGCACAGATACGCAGTATTTT	CASSSGQGTDTQYF
-	TRBJ2-7	TRBV2	-	TGTGCCAGCAGGGCGGGTTGGGAAGGGACTCCTTACTTC	CASRAGWEGTPYF
-	TRBJ2-5	TRBV6-6	TRBD1	TGTGCCAGCAGCTGGACAGGGGGCGCGGGAGAGACCCAGTACTTC	CASSWTGGAGETQYF
-	TRBJ1-1	TRBV6-1	-	TGTGCCAGCAGTGATGTTCAGGGCAGCACTGAAGCTTTCTTT	CASSDVQGSTEAFF
-	TRBJ2-7	TRBV4-1	TRBD2	TGCGCCAGCAGCCAAGGGGCGGCGGGGGGCTACGAGCAGTACTTC	CASSQGAAGGYEQYF
few	TRBJ2-3	TRBV27	-	TGTGCCAGCAGGGGGGGGGCAGGATGGGATACGCAGTATTTT	CASRGGAGWDTQYF
-	TRBJ2-5	TRBV30	TRBD1	TGTGTCCATCTGCGGGACAGGGCGTACTTC	CVHLRDRAYF
-	TRBJ2-7	TRBV6-2/TRBV6-3	TRBD1	TGTGCCAGCAGTTACTCGGACAGGGGGCGATACGAGCAGTACTTC	CASSYSDRGRYEQYF
-	TRBJ2-7	TRBV6-5	-	TGTGCCAGCAGTTACTCGGTGACAGCCCACTACGAGCAGTACTTC	CASSYSVTAHYEQYF
once	TRBJ1-2	TRBV6-5	-	TGTGCCAGCAGTTACCGACAGGACGTCTATGGCTACACCTTC	CASSYRQDVYGYTF
once	TRBJ2-7	TRBV3-1/TRBV3-2	TRBD2	TGTGCCAGCAGCCTACGTACCTTGGGGGGGGGAACCTACGAGCAGTACTTC	CASSLRTLGGGTYEQYF
-	TRBJ2-1	TRBV2	TRBD1	TGTGCCAGCAGTGAGGGACAGGGTTCTTTTGTTTCCTACAATGAGCAGTTCTTC	CASSEGQGSFVSYNEQFF
-	TRBJ2-5	TRBV5-1	-	TGCGCCAGCAGCGGGTCCGGGAGTAAAAAAGAGACCCAGTACTTC	CASSGSGSKKETQYF
-	TRBJ2-1	TRBV2	-	TGTGCCAGCAGTGTAGGGCTAGGGGGATACAATGAGCAGTTCTTC	CASSVGLGGYNEQFF
-	TRBJ2-1	TRBV5-1	-	TGCGCCAGCAGCCCAGAGGGGGTCTCCTACAATGAGCAGTTCTTC	CASSPEGVSYNEQFF
-	TRBJ2-5	TRBV5-4	TRBD2	TGTGCCAGCAGACCGGGACTAGCAGGAGAGACCCAGTACTTC	CASRPGLAGETQYF
-	TRBJ2-7	TRBV6-2/TRBV6-3	-	TGTGCCAGCAGTCCCCCATGGGGCCCCCGGGACGAGCAGTACTTC	CASSPPWGPRDEQYF
-	TRBJ1-5	TRBV7-9	TRBD1	TGTGCCAGCAGCCGAGACAGGGGGCAGCCCCAGCATTTT	CASSRDRGQPQHF
few	TRBJ1-5	TRBV3-1/TRBV3-2	-	TGTGCCAGCAGCCAAGCGGGACACAACGATCAGCCCCAGCATTTT	CASSQAGHNDQPQHF
once	TRBJ1-1	TRBV4-1	TRBD1	TGCGCCAGCAGCCAAGTTGGGACAGGCACTGAAGCTTTCTTT	CASSQVGTGTEAFF
-	TRBJ1-3	TRBV6-1	TRBD1	TGTGCCAGCAGTGAGGCAGGGGGCTCTGGAAACACCATATATTTT	CASSEAGGSGNTIYF
-	TRBJ1-3	TRBV5-6	TRBD1	TGTGCCAGCAGCTTAGACAGACAGGGAAGGCTTACTGGAAACACCATATATTTT	CASSLDRQGRLTGNTIYF
-	TRBJ2-7	TRBV3-1/TRBV3-2	TRBD1	TGTGCCAGCAGCCAAGAAGGGACAGGGGTCAGCGAGCAGTACTTC	CASSQEGTGVSEQYF
-	TRBJ1-1	TRBV29-1	TRBD1	TGCAGCGGGACGGACAGGGTTGCCACTGAAGCTTTCTTT	CSGTDRVATEAFF
-	TRBJ2-2	TRBV19	-	TGTGCCAGTAGTATATTGAGTAACACCGGGGAGCTGTTTTTT	CASSILSNTGELFF
-	TRBJ2-7	TRBV6-2/TRBV6-3	TRBD2	TGTGCCAGCAGTTACGGGATAGCGGGGGGGCAAAAGTCCTACGAGCAGTACTTC	CASSYGIAGGQKSYEQYF
few	TRBJ1-5	TRBV21-1	-	TGTGCCAGCAGCAAAGGACAGGGGAATCAGCCCCAGCATTTT	CASSKGQGNQPQHF
-	TRBJ2-7	TRBV6-5	-	TGTGCCAGCAGTTACTCGAGTCCGGGAATTGACGAGCAGTACTTC	CASSYSSPGIDEQYF
-	TRBJ1-1	TRBV3-1/TRBV3-2	-	TGTGCCAGCAGCCGCCCAGGGGACAACACTGAAGCTTTCTTT	CASSRPGDNTEAFF
once	TRBJ2-5	TRBV7-9	-	TGTGCCAGCAGCCGAATAGGGGTTGAGACCCAGTACTTC	CASSRIGVETQYF
few	TRBJ2-3	TRBV15	-	TGTGCCACCAGCAGAGATTATAGGGTACAGGGGACTAGTCCGCAGTATTTT	CATSRDYRVQGTSPQYF
-	TRBJ2-3	TRBV3-1/TRBV3-2	-	TGTGCCAGCAGCTCCCAGGACGCCAGGGCCACAGATACGCAGTATTTT	CASSSQDARATDTQYF
-	TRBJ1-2	TRBV5-1	-	TGCGCCAGCAGTTTCGACAGCTATGGCTACACCTTC	CASSFDSYGYTF
-	TRBJ2-3	TRBV19	TRBD1	TGTGCCAGTAGCCGACAGGGGGCCGCAGATACGCAGTATTTT	CASSRQGAADTQYF
once	TRBJ2-5	TRBV2	-	TGTGCCAGCAGTGTGACACCCGTTTCGCAGACCCAGTACTTC	CASSVTPVSQTQYF
-	TRBJ1-4	TRBV5-6	-	TGTGCCAGCAGCTTGGGGACAGCTAATGAAAAACTGTTTTTT	CASSLGTANEKLFF
-	TRBJ1-6	TRBV10-3	-	TGTGCCATCAGTGATGGTGTAGGAGGAAAAGGGTCACCCCTCCACTTT	CAISDGVGGKGSPLHF
few	TRBJ1-5	TRBV10-3	TRBD1	TGTGCCATCAGTGGGACAGGGGCCACTCAGCCCCAGCATTTT	CAISGTGATQPQHF
-	TRBJ1-6	TRBV15	TRBD1	TGTGCCACCAGCAGAGAAGGACAGGGGTTCAATTCACCCCTCCACTTT	CATSREGQGFNSPLHF
-	TRBJ2-3	TRBV27	-	TGTGCCAGCACCGAGGGTGGCCACACAGATACGCAGTATTTT	CASTEGGHTDTQYF